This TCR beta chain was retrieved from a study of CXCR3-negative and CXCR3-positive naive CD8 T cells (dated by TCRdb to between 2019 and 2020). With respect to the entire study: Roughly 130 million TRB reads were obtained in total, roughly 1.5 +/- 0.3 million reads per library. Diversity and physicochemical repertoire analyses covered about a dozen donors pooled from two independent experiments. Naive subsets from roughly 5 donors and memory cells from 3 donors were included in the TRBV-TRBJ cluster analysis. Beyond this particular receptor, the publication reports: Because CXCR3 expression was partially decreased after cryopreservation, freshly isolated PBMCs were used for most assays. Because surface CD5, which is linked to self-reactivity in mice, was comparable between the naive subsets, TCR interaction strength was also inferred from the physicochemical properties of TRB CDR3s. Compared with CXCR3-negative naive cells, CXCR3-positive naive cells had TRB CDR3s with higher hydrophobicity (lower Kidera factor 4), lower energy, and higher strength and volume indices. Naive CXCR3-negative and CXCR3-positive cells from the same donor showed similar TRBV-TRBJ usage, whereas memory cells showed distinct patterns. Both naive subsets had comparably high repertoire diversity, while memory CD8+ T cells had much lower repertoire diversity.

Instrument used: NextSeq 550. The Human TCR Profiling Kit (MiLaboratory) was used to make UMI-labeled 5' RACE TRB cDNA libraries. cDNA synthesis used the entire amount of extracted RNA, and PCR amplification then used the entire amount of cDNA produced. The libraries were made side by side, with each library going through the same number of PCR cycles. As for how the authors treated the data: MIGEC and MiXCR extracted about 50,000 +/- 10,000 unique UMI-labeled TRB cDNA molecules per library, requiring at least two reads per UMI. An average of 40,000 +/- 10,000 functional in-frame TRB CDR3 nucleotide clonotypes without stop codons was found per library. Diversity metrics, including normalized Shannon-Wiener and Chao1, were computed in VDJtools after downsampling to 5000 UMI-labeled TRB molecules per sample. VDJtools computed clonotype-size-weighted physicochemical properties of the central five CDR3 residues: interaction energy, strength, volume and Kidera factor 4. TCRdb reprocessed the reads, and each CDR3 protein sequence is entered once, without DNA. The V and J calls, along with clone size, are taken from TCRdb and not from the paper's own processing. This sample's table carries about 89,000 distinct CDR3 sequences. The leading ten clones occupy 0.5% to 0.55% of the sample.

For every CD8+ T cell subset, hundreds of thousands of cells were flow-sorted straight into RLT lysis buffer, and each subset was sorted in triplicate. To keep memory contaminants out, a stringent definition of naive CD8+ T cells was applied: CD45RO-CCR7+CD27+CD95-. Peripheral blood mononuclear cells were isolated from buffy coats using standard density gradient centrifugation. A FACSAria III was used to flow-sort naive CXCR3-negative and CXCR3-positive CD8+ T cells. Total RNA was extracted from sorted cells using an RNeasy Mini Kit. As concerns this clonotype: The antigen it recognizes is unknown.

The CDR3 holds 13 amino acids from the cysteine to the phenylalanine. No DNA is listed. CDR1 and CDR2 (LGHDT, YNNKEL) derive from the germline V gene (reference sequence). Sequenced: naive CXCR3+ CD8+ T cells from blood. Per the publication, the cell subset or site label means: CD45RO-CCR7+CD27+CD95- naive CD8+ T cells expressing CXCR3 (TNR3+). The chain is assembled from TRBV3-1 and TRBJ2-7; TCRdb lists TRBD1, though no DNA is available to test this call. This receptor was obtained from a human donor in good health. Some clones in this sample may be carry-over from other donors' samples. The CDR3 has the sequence CASSPTRGYEQYF.